These T cell receptor beta chains were read from a single sample in a study of T cell responses to AZD1222 COVID-19 vaccine. Assay used: immunoSEQ multiplex PCR; TCRdb lists only in-frame clones, some missing. The table includes approximately 110,000 clones, around 82% detected once. The source material was peripheral blood, sampled on day 0 of AZD1222 vaccination. All receptors come from an adult in good health. The CDR3 runs from the conserved cysteine through the conserved F or W. Each record gives: V gene, clone size, J gene, D gene, CDR3 protein, CDR3 DNA. A D gene is named only where the DNA matches it firmly. Rows give clone size only sometimes, using once, few, many, or a class for an expanded clone.

TRBV19	-	TRBJ1-2	-	CASSSGLNYGYTF	TGTGCCAGTAGTAGCGGACTTAACTATGGCTACACCTTC
TRBV28	-	TRBJ1-2	TRBD1	CASCPPGTGPINYGYTF	TGTGCCAGCTGCCCCCCCGGGACAGGGCCCATTAACTATGGCTACACCTTC
TRBV7-8	-	TRBJ1-1	-	CASNPLSSVAFF	TGTGCCAGCAACCCTCTATCGTCGGTCGCTTTCTTT
TRBV3-1/TRBV3-2	-	TRBJ1-2	-	CASSQSAAANYGYTF	TGTGCCAGCAGCCAAAGTGCAGCAGCTAACTATGGCTACACCTTC
TRBV5-6	-	TRBJ2-7	-	CASSLGDYEQYF	TGTGCCAGCAGCTTGGGGGACTACGAGCAGTACTTC
TRBV11-2	-	TRBJ1-2	TRBD1	CASSLTGARYGYTF	TGTGCCAGCAGCCTGACAGGGGCGCGCTATGGCTACACCTTC
TRBV19	-	TRBJ1-2	-	CASSPHQTEPYGYTF	TGTGCCAGTAGTCCACACCAGACAGAACCTTATGGCTACACCTTC
TRBV28	-	TRBJ2-7	TRBD1	CASRTGAEQYF	TGTGCCAGCAGAACAGGGGCCGAGCAGTACTTC
TRBV12-3/TRBV12-4	-	TRBJ1-3	-	CATGRPTGNTIYF	TGTGCCACCGGAAGACCTACAGGAAACACCATATATTTT
TRBV5-3	-	TRBJ2-1	TRBD2	CARNKSGGEYNEQFF	TGTGCCAGAAACAAAAGCGGGGGAGAGTACAATGAGCAGTTCTTC
TRBV4-2	-	TRBJ1-1	TRBD1	CASSQQDRVEAFF	TGTGCCAGCAGCCAACAAGACAGGGTCGAAGCTTTCTTT
TRBV2	-	TRBJ1-1	-	CASMGPYTEAFF	TGTGCCTCAATGGGACCCTACACTGAAGCTTTCTTT
TRBV24-1	-	TRBJ2-1	-	CATSDLSGVSHNEQFF	TGTGCCACCAGTGATTTGAGTGGGGTTTCTCACAATGAGCAGTTCTTC
TRBV5-1	few	TRBJ2-3	TRBD1	CASSWGQGAEDTQYF	TGCGCCAGCAGCTGGGGACAGGGGGCAGAAGATACGCAGTATTTT
TRBV28	-	TRBJ2-3	-	CASRLGLFITDTQYF	TGTGCCAGCAGATTAGGTTTGTTTATAACAGATACGCAGTATTTT
TRBV18	-	TRBJ2-5	TRBD1	CASSPVGTAKETQYF	TGTGCCAGCTCCCCCGTGGGGACAGCAAAAGAGACCCAGTACTTC
TRBV7-3	-	TRBJ2-1	-	CASSLVGDDEQFF	TGTGCCAGCAGCTTAGTAGGGGATGATGAGCAGTTCTTC
TRBV14	-	TRBJ2-7	-	CASSPKGVEQYF	TGTGCCAGCAGCCCGAAGGGAGTCGAGCAGTACTTC
TRBV5-6	-	TRBJ1-6	TRBD1	CASSPRTGSSYNSPLHF	TGTGCCAGCAGCCCCCGGACAGGAAGCTCCTATAATTCACCCCTCCACTTT
TRBV6-4	-	TRBJ2-3	-	CASSDSWGGADTQYF	TGTGCCAGCAGTGACTCTTGGGGCGGGGCAGATACGCAGTATTTT
TRBV27	-	TRBJ1-2	-	CASSFNTNYGYTF	TGTGCCAGCAGTTTCAACACTAACTATGGCTACACCTTC
TRBV6-4	many	TRBJ2-2	-	CASSGTDTGELFF	TGTGCCAGCAGTGGGACAGACACCGGGGAGCTGTTTTTT
TRBV3-1/TRBV3-2	-	TRBJ1-3	-	CASSPRGDCGNTIYF	TGTGCCAGCAGCCCACGGGGGGACTGTGGAAACACCATATATTTT
TRBV29-1	-	TRBJ2-2	-	CSVGEKGVSTGELFF	TGCAGCGTTGGTGAGAAGGGGGTCAGTACCGGGGAGCTGTTTTTT
TRBV4-1	-	TRBJ1-1	-	CASSQRVVDEAFF	TGCGCCAGCAGCCAGCGAGTGGTCGATGAAGCTTTCTTT
TRBV4-3	-	TRBJ1-1	-	CASSQDFFSDGPQNTEAFF	TGCGCCAGCAGCCAAGACTTTTTTTCGGACGGACCTCAGAACACTGAAGCTTTCTTT
TRBV7-2	once	TRBJ1-2	-	CASSLGDRLDGYTF	TGTGCCAGCAGCTTAGGTGACAGGCTCGATGGCTACACCTTC
TRBV5-1	-	TRBJ1-5	-	CASSLDGNSNQPQHF	TGCGCCAGCAGCTTGGATGGAAATAGCAATCAGCCCCAGCATTTT
TRBV13	-	TRBJ1-2	-	CASSLKGGSNGYTF	TGTGCCAGCAGCTTAAAAGGGGGAAGCAATGGCTACACCTTC
TRBV5-1	-	TRBJ1-2	-	CASSSDQGYGYTF	TGCGCCAGCAGCTCCGACCAGGGGTATGGCTACACCTTC
TRBV28	few	TRBJ1-2	-	CASSLLQPLYGYTF	TGTGCCAGCAGTTTGTTACAGCCTCTGTATGGCTACACCTTC
TRBV29-1	-	TRBJ1-1	-	CSVSRGFTEAFF	TGCAGCGTTTCAAGGGGTTTCACTGAAGCTTTCTTT
TRBV6-4	few	TRBJ1-5	-	CASSEGPGQPQHF	TGTGCCAGCAGTGAGGGGCCCGGGCAGCCCCAGCATTTT
TRBV15	-	TRBJ2-7	-	CATSRDHGQTYEQYF	TGTGCCACCAGCAGAGATCACGGGCAAACCTACGAGCAGTACTTC
TRBV29-1	once	TRBJ2-2	-	CSARPNTGELFF	TGCAGCGCCCGCCCAAACACCGGGGAGCTGTTTTTT